This T cell receptor beta chain was documented in a study of a mutant IDH1 vaccine in newly diagnosed glioma. Study details: Receipt of radiotherapy, temozolomide, or both preceded the study, and most received both.

Here immunoSEQ multiplex PCR was the method, and the copy in TCRdb shows in-frame clones only, minus some. The sample includes nearly 50,000 clones, 80% to 90% of them seen just once. The time point was: baseline, week 1 (first vaccination visit). Treatment of the sample: pre-vaccination baseline after standard-of-care therapy. Germline CDR1 is SQVTM and CDR2 is ANQGSEA. CDR3 length: 13 amino acids. The genes are TRBV29-1 and TRBJ1-2; no definite D call. The material was PBMCs, obtained from a glioma patient treated with radiotherapy, temozolomide or both. This TCR was recovered from a man aged 35-49 years with glioma. CDR3 in amino acids: CGTVLSANYGYTF. CDR3 nucleotide sequence: TGCGGTACGGTTCTTTCGGCTAACTATGGCTACACCTTC.